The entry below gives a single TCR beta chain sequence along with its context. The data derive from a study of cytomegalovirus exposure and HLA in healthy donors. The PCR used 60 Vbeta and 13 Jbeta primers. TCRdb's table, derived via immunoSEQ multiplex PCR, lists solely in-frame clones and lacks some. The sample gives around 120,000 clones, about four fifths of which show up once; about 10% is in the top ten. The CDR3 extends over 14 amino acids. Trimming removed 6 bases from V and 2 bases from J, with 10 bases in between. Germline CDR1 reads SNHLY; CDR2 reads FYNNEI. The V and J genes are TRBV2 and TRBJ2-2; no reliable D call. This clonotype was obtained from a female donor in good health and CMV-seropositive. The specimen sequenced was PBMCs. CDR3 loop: CASRILQNTGELFF. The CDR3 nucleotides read TGTGCCAGCAGAATACTACAAAACACCGGGGAGCTGTTTTTT.